This entry describes one T cell receptor (beta chain). The antigen is undetermined. Time point denoted: roughly 13 months of natalizumab therapy. This CDR3 has 13 amino acids. The V gene's germline CDR1 is SGHNT and CDR2 YYREEE (reference sequence). The V end lost 4 bases, the J end lost 0 bases, and 7 bases lay between the germline ends. The data originate from a study of multiple sclerosis patients with progressive multifocal leukoencephalopathy. Study outcomes and limitations: Lower normalized Shannon entropy suggested reduced TRB diversity in most PML patients. Preferential TRBV-TRBJ pairings or common gene usage were not detected at PML.

Repertoires were generated with immunoSEQ multiplex PCR, while TCRdb's copy carries only in-frame clones and drops some. The sample includes more than 20,000 clones, under 95% of them seen just once. The sample in question was PBMCs, obtained from a patient treated with natalizumab. The gene calls are TRBV5-4 and TRBJ2-5; possibly TRBD1 for D (6 bases). This receptor was identified in a man in his thirties or forties with multiple sclerosis. The CDR3 sequence is CASSKGDQETQYF. CDR3 sequence (DNA): TGTGCCAGCAGCAAGGGGGACCAAGAGACCCAGTACTTC.